The entry that follows covers one T cell receptor beta chain sequence. Its antigen is unidentified. The CDR3 contains 17 residues. CDR1 and CDR2 (germline): SEHNR, FQNEAQ (reference sequence). The V segment lost 1 base and the J segment 0 bases; nucleotides outside the gene matches: 6. This table comes from immunoSEQ multiplex PCR, and its TCRdb copy is limited to in-frame clones, with some not included. This sample has approximately 20,000 clones, with about 84% found just once. The data originate from a study of cytotoxic CD8 clonotypes in ibrutinib-treated CLL. Whole-study findings and limits: Once treatment began, public clonotypes, which were uncommon, contracted or stayed stable.

With cryopreserved PBMCs as the source, around 2 micrograms of genomic DNA went to TCR beta libraries. The V and J genes are TRBV7-9 and TRBJ2-3; TRBD2 agrees at 8 bases. Here the sequenced sample was PBMCs, taken before ibrutinib treatment. The sequence came from a human donor with chronic lymphocytic leukemia. Written as DNA, the CDR3 is TGTGCCAGCAGCTTAGATATCGGCGGGGGGAGCACAGATACGCAGTATTTT. Translated, it gives CASSLDIGGGSTDTQYF.